This T cell receptor beta chain was captured in a study of graft-versus-host responses after intestinal transplantation. Overall study findings and caveats: GvH clone levels peaked in circulation, and this peak was associated with early post-transplant HvG declines. GvH clones surfaced in recipient marrow, some emerging earlier in ileum or blood.

For this clone: Its antigen is not known.

Clones were read by immunoSEQ multiplex PCR, and TCRdb kept only the in-frame ones, dropping some. The table includes around 100,000 clones, more than 75% detected once. Deletions cut 4 bases from V and 2 bases from J, with 17 bases between. The CDR3 contains 17 residues. Germline V gives CDR1 SGHDN, CDR2 FVKESK. This TCR was sampled from a human donor who was the organ donor for an intestinal transplant. Sequencing was performed on unstimulated CD4+ T cells sorted from spleen or lymph node cells, taken before transplant. The V and J genes are TRBV14 and TRBJ2-2, with D maybe TRBD2 (6 bases). The CDR3 sequence is CASSPYRLVLNTGELFF. As DNA, the CDR3 is TGTGCCAGCAGCCCATACAGACTAGTATTAAACACCGGGGAGCTGTTTTTT.